The 4 T cell receptor beta chains below come from one sample, sequenced in a study of T cell changes during pregnancy in multiple sclerosis (dated by TCRdb to the late 2010s). Library generation was performed with the immunoSEQ multiplex PCR assay. TCRdb took over this immuneACCESS table, retaining in-frame rearrangements with V and J assigned. Such tables are incomplete; in checked studies, under half of the missing clones stem from an unresolved V gene, and the remainder is unexplained. The sample profile shows 84,000 or so clones; approximately 94% of them were found once. The ten biggest clones cover 2% to 2.5% of the sample. The input for sequencing was peripheral blood, taken in the third trimester of pregnancy. All receptors come from a female donor with multiple sclerosis, enrolled in a pregnancy study.

The genes are TRBV5-4 and TRBJ1-1; TRBD1 is a possible D gene (5 bases). V was clipped by 4 bases and J by 2 bases, with 15 bases between them. Germline V gene sequence: CDR1 SGHNT, CDR2 YYREEE (reference sequence). The CDR3 runs 15 residues. DNA for the CDR3: TGTGCCAGCAGCGGGGGGGACGGATCAAACACTGAAGCTTTCTTT. This encodes CASSGGDGSNTEAFF. The full variable domain, rest sourced from reference TRBV5-4 and TRBJ1-1, is ETGVTQSPTHLIKTRGQQVTLRCSSQSGHNTVSWYQQALGQGPQFIFQYYREEENGRGNFPPRFSGLQFPNYSSELNVNALELDDSALYLCASSGGDGSNTEAFFGQGTRLTVV.

The J gene is TRBJ2-1, the V gene TRBV11-3; a possible D gene is TRBD1 (5 bases). CDR1 SGHNT and CDR2 YENEEA come from the germline V gene. This CDR3 contains 12 residues. V lost 5 bases to trimming and J lost 6 bases, with 8 bases between them. The DNA for the CDR3 is TGTGCCAGCAGCCAAGACAGCAATGAGCAGTTCTTC. Translating gives CASSQDSNEQFF.

Here the CDR3 reads CAITATGDSYEQYF. Here the CDR3 DNA reads TGTGCCATCACCGCGACAGGGGACTCCTACGAGCAGTACTTC. The chain combines TRBV10-3 with TRBJ2-7, with 8 nucleotides matching TRBD1. V shed 7 bases and J 0 bases; nucleotides not matched to a gene: 5. Germline lookup yields CDR1 ENHRY and CDR2 SYGVKD. This CDR3 spans 14 amino acids.

The chain couples TRBV9 to TRBJ2-7; 9 nucleotides match TRBD2. The CDR3 consists of 16 residues. The germline V gene encodes CDR1 SGDLS and CDR2 YYNGEE. V was clipped by 5 bases and J by 2 bases; unmatched bases: 11. The CDR3 DNA sequence: TGTGCCAGCAGTCCTAGCGGGGCGGTGGGACCCTACGAGCAGTACTTC. Its protein is CASSPSGAVGPYEQYF.